This section outlines one T cell receptor beta chain sequence together with its context. As originally analysed: Reference gene primer amplification yielded estimated nucleated cell counts. TCRdb's table, derived via immunoSEQ multiplex PCR, lists solely in-frame clones and lacks some. Clonal size and the V and J genes are those of that table, whereas D and trimming came from the DNA. The sample has roughly 160,000 clones; more than 85% are singletons. The data originate from a study of blood T cell repertoires in COVID-19. About the research overall: Both acute and convalescent COVID-19 samples were obtained from the United States, Italy and Spain. T cells, B-cell-depleted T cells, or PBMCs provided the cDNA or gDNA that served as material.

CDR1 and CDR2 from the germline V gene are KGHDR and SFDVKD. Trimming took 4 bases from V and 0 from J, leaving 5 bases between them. CDR3 length equals 13 residues. This TCR was recovered from a man aged 45-65 years with acute or convalescent COVID-19. This chain links TRBV24-1 with TRBJ2-5; D uncertain. What was sequenced was peripheral blood. The CDR3 DNA follows: TGTGCCACCAGTGACCAGTACCAAGAGACCCAGTACTTC. Residues: CATSDQYQETQYF.